Below, 15 T cell receptor beta chains from the same sample are listed, as sequenced in a study of PD-1 blockade in classical Hodgkin lymphoma. Regarding time point: cycle 4 day 1 (C4D1), after less than seven weeks of nivolumab. The patients all showed relapse after autologous stem cell transplantation, while their brentuximab vedotin exposure varied. Measured with immunoSEQ multiplex PCR; TCRdb has only the in-frame clones, and not every one. The repertoire holds tens of thousands of clones, roughly 87% seen once, with roughly 8.8% in the top ten. Sequences were derived from peripheral blood mononuclear cells (PBMCs), sampled before the fourth cycle of nivolumab. The receptors derive from a human donor with classical Hodgkin lymphoma.

This chain connects TRBV5-1 to TRBJ2-3; 8 bases match TRBD1. CDR1 and CDR2 (germline): SGHRS, YFSETQ. V gave up 4 bases and J gave up 3 bases; unmatched junction bases: 4. The CDR3 is 14 residues long. The CDR3 nucleotides are TGCGCCAGCAGCGCACAGGGGGGAACAGATACGCAGTATTTT. Amino acid sequence: CASSAQGGTDTQYF. Using reference TRBV5-1 and TRBJ2-3 for the parts outside the CDR3, the full variable domain is KAGVTQTPRYLIKTRGQQVTLSCSPISGHRSVSWYQQTPGQGLQFLFEYFSETQRNKGNFPGRFSGRQFSNSRSEMNVSTLELGDSALYLCASSAQGGTDTQYFGPGTRLTVL.

This rearrangement joins TRBV5-1 to TRBJ1-6; 7 positions agree with TRBD1. Germline V gene lookup returns CDR1 SGHRS and CDR2 YFSETQ. This CDR3 comprises 17 residues. V shed 2 bases and J 6 bases; nucleotides not matched to a gene: 11. This CDR3 reads CASSFPQGKDGNSPLHF. The DNA of the CDR3 is TGCGCCAGCAGCTTCCCACAGGGGAAAGATGGTAATTCACCCCTCCACTTT.

The chain employs TRBV5-1 and TRBJ2-5; tentative D call: TRBD1 (5 bases). The J call could be wrong; TRBJ2-7 is a better fit for the DNA end. This CDR3 has 13 amino acids. CDR1 is SGHRS, CDR2 YFSETQ, per germline. The CDR3 loop reads CASSFLQAYEQYF. The CDR3 region has the DNA TGCGCCAGCAGCTTTCTACAGGCCTACGAGCAGTACTTC.

The CDR3 DNA is TGTGCCAGAGCGGGTACAGCGGGAGAAAGCACAGATACGCAGTATTTT. Encoded protein: CARAGTAGESTDTQYF. V gene TRBV6-4 combines with J gene TRBJ2-3, with 8 positions matching TRBD2. Per the germline V gene, CDR1 is MRHNA and CDR2 is SNTAGT. Unmatched junction bases numbered 11, after V lost 9 bases and J lost 0 bases. CDR3 length: 16 residues.

The V gene is TRBV21-1, the J gene TRBJ1-1. TRBV21-1 represents a pseudogene. The CDR3 length is 16 residues. Written as DNA, the CDR3 is TGTGCCAGCAGCAAAGAAGTGGAGACGGGAGACACTGAAGCTTTCTTT. Translated, it gives CASSKEVETGDTEAFF.

The chain joins TRBV7-9 to TRBJ1-2, with D possibly matching TRBD1 (5 bases). The CDR3 has 14 amino acids. Germline V lookup: CDR1 SEHNR, CDR2 FQNEAQ (reference sequence). Deletions cut 1 base from V and 6 bases from J, with 12 bases between. CDR3 in amino acids: CASSLGGKAHGYTF. The CDR3 DNA is TGTGCCAGCAGCTTAGGGGGCAAGGCGCATGGCTACACCTTC.

The table lists this clone with a few counts. This chain connects TRBV6-1 to TRBJ1-6; D is uncertain. Per the germline V gene, CDR1 is MNHNS and CDR2 is SASEGT. Trimming left V 6 bases short and J 9 bases short, with 15 bases between. The CDR3 has 14 residues. The CDR3 region is CASSGRNDGSPLHF. The DNA for the CDR3 is TGTGCCAGCAGCGGGCGGAATGACGGTTCACCCCTCCACTTT.

V gene TRBV9 combines with J gene TRBJ2-5; 7 bases align to TRBD1. This CDR3 is built from 15 residues. J gave up 5 bases and V 0 bases, and 7 bases lay outside the gene matches. Germline V CDR1 and CDR2: SGDLS, YYNGEE. The CDR3 bases are TGTGCCAGCAGCGTAGGAGGGGGCGGCGGCGAGACCCAGTACTTC. It translates to CASSVGGGGGETQYF.

The chain carries TRBV7-6 and TRBJ1-2, with 8 bases lining up with TRBD1. Per the germline V gene, CDR1 is SGHVS and CDR2 is FNYEAQ. Trimming cost V 5 bases and J 8 bases; bases outside gene matches: 7. The CDR3 totals 13 residues. The chain's CDR3 is CASSAGQGLGYTF. CDR3 bases: TGTGCCAGCAGCGCAGGACAGGGTTTAGGCTACACCTTC.

The J gene is TRBJ2-2, the V gene TRBV28; tentatively, D is TRBD1 (6 bases). CDR1 and CDR2 (germline): MDHEN, SYDVKM. V dropped 6 bases and J dropped 3 bases, with 11 bases sitting between them. This CDR3 region has 14 residues. In DNA form, the CDR3 reads TGTGCCAGCAGCCGGGACACCCACACCGGGGAGCTGTTTTTT. Residues: CASSRDTHTGELFF.

The chain joins TRBV6-5 to TRBJ2-7; 10 positions agree with TRBD1. The CDR3 is 15 amino acids. V lost 6 bases to trimming and J lost 3 bases; unmatched junction nucleotides: 8. CDR1 and CDR2 from the germline V gene are MNHEY and SVGAGI. CDR3 sequence (DNA): TGTGCCAGCAGGCCCCTCGGGACAGGGGACTACGAGCAGTACTTC. It specifies CASRPLGTGDYEQYF.

The chain couples TRBV15 to TRBJ1-5, with a possible D match to TRBD1 (6 bases). Trimming shortened V by 2 bases and J by 6 bases, and 14 bases separated the two germline ends. The germline V gene has CDR1 LNHNV and CDR2 YYDKDF (reference sequence). The CDR3 has 15 residues. CDR3 loop: CATSRSRGESQPQHF. The DNA for the CDR3 is TGTGCCACCAGCAGAAGCAGGGGAGAAAGTCAGCCCCAGCATTTT.

The chain couples TRBV6-5 to TRBJ2-2, with 12 bases matching TRBD2. Per the germline V gene, CDR1 is MNHEY and CDR2 is SVGAGI. V shed 9 bases, J shed 7 bases, and the junction held 9 bases outside the gene matches. There are 15 residues in the CDR3. The CDR3 DNA reads as TGTGCCAGTTCGCCACTAGCGGGGGGAGTCGGGGAGCTGTTTTTT. Its protein is CASSPLAGGVGELFF.

V and J are TRBV7-3 and TRBJ2-3, with a weak D call TRBD2 (6 bases). CDR3 length: 16 amino acids. The V gene's germline CDR1 is SGHTA and CDR2 FQGTGA. Trimming took 3 bases from V and 0 from J, leaving 13 bases between them. The CDR3 loop reads CASSFLPGTSTDTQYF. In DNA, the CDR3 is TGTGCCAGCAGCTTTTTACCGGGGACTAGCACAGATACGCAGTATTTT.

V usage is TRBV25-1 and J usage is TRBJ1-4; the D is unclear. The CDR3 spans 13 residues. The germline V gene has CDR1 MGHDK and CDR2 SYGVNS. The germline V and J ends were trimmed by 7 bases and 5 bases, with 11 bases remaining between them. The CDR3 region is CASTQDSNEKLFF. CDR3 in DNA: TGTGCCAGCACGCAAGACTCCAATGAAAAACTGTTTTTT. Drawing the rest from reference TRBV25-1 and TRBJ1-4, the complete variable domain is EADIYQTPRYLVIGTGKKITLECSQTMGHDKMYWYQQDPGMELHLIHYSYGVNSTEKGDLSSESTVSRIRTEHFPLTLESARPSHTSQYLCASTQDSNEKLFFGSGTQLSVL.